The source of this T cell receptor (beta chain) is a study of T cell responses to AZD1222 COVID-19 vaccine. About the research overall: Second doses were pooled across both intervals (about 4 or about 12 weeks).

Study-level results: Mostly white British, mostly female donors; authors suggested clonal diversity may be underestimated. Vaccine-associated CD4 TCRs ranged over spike, dominating at 160-218 and 743-854. Nearly half of spike-specific TCRs reportedly target unmutated variant regions.

Trimming stripped 5 bases from V and 8 bases from J, with 7 bases between. CDR1 is SEHNR, CDR2 FQNEAQ, per germline (reference sequence). CDR3 size: 11 residues. Measured with immunoSEQ multiplex PCR; TCRdb has only the in-frame clones, and not every one. Of 100,000 to 150,000 clones in the sample, around 85% were seen once. In regard to this clone: Its matching antigen is unknown.

The sequences come from peripheral blood, collected on day 0 of AZD1222 vaccination. This sequence originates from an adult in good health. The V call is TRBV7-9, the J call TRBJ2-1; D is uncertain. CDR3 nucleotides: TGTGCCAGCAGCCGGTTGGATGAGCAGTTCTTC. It encodes CASSRLDEQFF.